This record covers a single TCR beta chain. The antigen this receptor binds is unknown. Base qualities are missing; no much larger clone stands one base away. Within the sample, other DNA sequences also encode this same CDR3. Including the terminal cysteine and phenylalanine, the CDR3 comprises 15 residues. Only the CDR3 region is kept as DNA, spanning 45 bases read in frame from base 1. The junction shows trimming of 0 bases on V and 1 base on J, plus 5 bases between the germline ends. For CDR1 and CDR2, the germline V gene lists SGDLS and YYNGEE. This record belongs to a study of blood T cell repertoires in COVID-19 (dated by TCRdb to the early 2020s). Turning to the overall study: Collaborator samples came from the United States, Italy and Spain and covered acute and convalescent phases of COVID-19. Samples were obtained from the ongoing ImmuneRACE study (first 160 participants) and from approximately 1,200 subjects provided by 6 global collaborators. The prospective study material was composed of cDNA or gDNA derived from T cells, B-cell-depleted T cells, or PBMCs. The repertoires were released in a freely available public database intended as a resource for research on the immune response to SARS-CoV-2. Deeply sampled blood TCRbeta repertoires from subjects exposed to, actively infected with, or recovered from COVID-19 were included in the dataset. Where HLA class I and class II types were available, the types were taken from metadata supplied by the sample provider, not from assay-based typing. A de-identified subject ID, COVID-19 status, age in years and sex were almost always included in the sample metadata.

What the research found in general, with its limitations: The quantity of clinical and demographic metadata differed by source and by participant and was supplied without curation.

Whole blood was collected in K2EDTA tubes by collaborating institutions according to the institutions' own protocols. For TCRbeta analysis, collaborators shipped samples in one of three forms: frozen whole blood, isolated PBMCs, or DNA extracted from either of those sample types. TCRbeta CDR3 regions were amplified from genomic DNA using the immunoSEQ Assay, a bias-controlled multiplex PCR. On the study's bioinformatics: Nucleated cell counts per sample were estimated from amplification of reference gene primers within the assay. To quantify the absolute abundance of each unique TCRbeta CDR3 rearrangement, sequence reads were collapsed and filtered. For each sample, productive Simpson clonality was calculated as the square root of Simpson's diversity index over productive rearrangements. In its TCRdb copy, this immuneACCESS table keeps in-frame sequences only and misses some clones. Where compared with another copy, unresolved V genes explain less than half of these, and the others have no known cause. That table gives V, J and clone size, and the DNA gave D and trimming. The sample table contains about 200,000 clones; only one count was recorded for around 90% of them. About 6.7% of the sample comes from the top ten.

The TCR was taken from a man aged 40-50 years with acute or convalescent COVID-19. Sequencing was carried out using peripheral blood. The rearranged chain carries TRBV9 and TRBJ2-6, with no reliable assignment of the D segment. CDR3 sequence: CASSVDLSGANVLTF. The nucleotides read TGTGCCAGCAGCGTAGATCTATCTGGGGCCAACGTCCTGACTTTC.